The clone carrying this T cell receptor beta chain was found many times. This sample stems from a study of T cells in Graves' hyperthyroidism and ophthalmopathy. CDR3 size: 14 residues. Looked up from germline, CDR1 is SGHVS and CDR2 is FQNEAQ. V was shortened by 4 bases and J by 1 base, with 8 bases between the two germline ends. Template material for amplifying TCR beta CDR3 regions consisted of RNA transcripts. The primer set for the first-round RT-PCR of the TCR CDR3 was HTBI. TCRdb fed the multiplex PCR reads into MiXCR, producing one record per CDR3 protein. The table lists some 350,000 distinct CDR3 sequences, 15% to 20% of them singletons.

Specimen: blood. This rearrangement joins TRBV7-8 to TRBJ1-5; a possible D gene is TRBD1 (5 bases). The TCR originated in a woman aged 18-29 years with Graves' hyperthyroidism. Written as DNA, the CDR3 is TGTGCCAGCAGCTCCAGGGAGAGCAATCAGCCCCAGCATTTT. This encodes CASSSRESNQPQHF.